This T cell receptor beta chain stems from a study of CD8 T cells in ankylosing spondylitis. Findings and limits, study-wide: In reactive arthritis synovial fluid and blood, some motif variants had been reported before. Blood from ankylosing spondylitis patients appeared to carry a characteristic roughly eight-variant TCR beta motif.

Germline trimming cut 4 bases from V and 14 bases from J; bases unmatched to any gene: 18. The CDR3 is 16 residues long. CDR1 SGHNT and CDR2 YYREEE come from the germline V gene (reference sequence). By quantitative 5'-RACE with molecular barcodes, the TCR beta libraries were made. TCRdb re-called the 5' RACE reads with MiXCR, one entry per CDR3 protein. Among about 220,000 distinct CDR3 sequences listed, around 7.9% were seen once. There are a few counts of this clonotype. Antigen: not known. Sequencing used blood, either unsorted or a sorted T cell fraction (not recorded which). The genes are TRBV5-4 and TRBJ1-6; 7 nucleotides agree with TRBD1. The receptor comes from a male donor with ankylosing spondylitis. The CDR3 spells CASSPGTAPLEGTLHF. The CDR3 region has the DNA TGTGCCAGCAGCCCTGGGACAGCGCCGCTGGAGGGGACCCTCCACTTT.